A single sample is the source of the 4 T cell receptor beta chains below, sequenced in a study of blood T cells in healthy people across ages. Next came a second PCR, run for about 7 to 12 cycles, which used a sample-barcoded 5' primer along with a J-beta primer mix. TCRdb redid the calling of the 5' RACE reads with MiXCR, one entry per CDR3 protein. The sample shows roughly 640,000 distinct CDR3 sequences, approximately 30% of them seen only once. The source material was blood. All receptors derive from a woman older than 75 in good health.

This clonotype occurred many times. The chain links TRBV27 to TRBJ2-7; TRBD2 might be the D (6 bases). The CDR3 length is 16 residues. V was trimmed by 5 bases and J by 4 bases, leaving 21 bases between them. CDR1 MNHEY and CDR2 SMNVEV come from the germline V gene (reference sequence). In DNA, the CDR3 is TGTGCCAGCAGTCCTCGGGGAGGCCCAGCCAGATACGAGCAGTACTTC. Amino acid sequence: CASSPRGGPARYEQYF.

This clonotype has at least ten counts. The genes are TRBV6-5 and TRBJ2-3; the D call may be TRBD1 or TRBD2 (5 bases each). The ends were cut back, 2 bases at V and 5 bases at J, with 14 bases in the middle. CDR3 size: 15 residues. The V gene's germline CDR1 is MNHEY and CDR2 SVGAGI. The CDR3 region is CASSYGQGGGDTQYF. The DNA for the CDR3 is TGTGCCAGCAGTTACGGGCAGGGCGGAGGAGATACGCAGTATTTT.

Regarding this clonotype: A read error may explain this, as a much larger clone is one base away. The chain recombines TRBV7-2 with TRBJ2-7; 9 positions match TRBD2. V trimming: 5 bases; J trimming: 7 bases; junction bases outside the gene matches: 12. The V gene's germline CDR1 is SGHTA and CDR2 FQGNSA. The CDR3 loop spans 15 amino acids. Written as DNA, the CDR3 is TGTGCCAGCAGCATTAGCGGGGGCCCGTACAATGAGCAGTACTTC. As protein: CASSISGGPYNEQYF.

V usage is TRBV19 and J usage is TRBJ2-3, with no clear D. The CDR3 runs to 15 residues. Germline V gene sequence: CDR1 LNHDA, CDR2 SQIVND (reference sequence). Trimming took 4 bases from V and 2 from J, leaving 13 bases between them. The CDR3 reads CASSTQAGYTDTQYF. The CDR3 DNA is TGTGCCAGTAGTACCCAAGCCGGATACACAGATACGCAGTATTTT.